Below are 11 T cell receptor beta chains sequenced from a single sample in a study of T cell responses to AZD1222 COVID-19 vaccine. The table came from immunoSEQ multiplex PCR; TCRdb's copy has only in-frame clones and leaves some out. The table records fewer than 200,000 clones, roughly 92% of them present only once. Sequencing was performed on peripheral blood, taken 28 days after the second dose of the MenACWY control vaccine. The receptors derive from an adult who received the MenACWY meningococcal vaccine as a control.

This sequence joins TRBV27 and TRBJ2-5; the match to TRBD1 covers 10 bases. With 4 bases clipped from V and 3 bases from J, the junction kept 8 bases outside the gene matches. This CDR3 is built from 16 residues. Germline assignment: CDR1 MNHEY and CDR2 SMNVEV (reference sequence). CDR3 residues: CASSSPRGTGEETQYF. The CDR3 region has the DNA TGTGCCAGCAGTTCCCCTCGGGGGACAGGGGAAGAGACCCAGTACTTC.

The chain links TRBV27 to TRBJ2-5; D tentatively fits TRBD1 or TRBD2 (5 bases each). V lost 10 bases and J lost 7, with 16 bases in between. CDR3 size: 12 residues. Germline V gives CDR1 MNHEY, CDR2 SMNVEV (reference sequence). The CDR3 protein is CATGTHRVTQYF. The CDR3 DNA sequence: TGTGCCACCGGGACCCATCGGGTGACCCAGTACTTC.

The chain is built from TRBV30 and TRBJ1-3, with D maybe TRBD1 (5 bases). The V end lost 3 bases, the J end lost 0 bases, and 9 bases lay between the germline ends. The CDR3 is made up of 14 amino acids. In germline, CDR1 is GTSNPN, CDR2 SVGIG (reference sequence). Here the CDR3 reads CAWSRQSSGNTIYF. The CDR3 nucleotides read TGTGCCTGGAGCAGACAGTCCTCTGGAAACACCATATATTTT.

This clone was seen only once. The chain links TRBV18 to TRBJ1-3; no firm D call. The CDR3 spans 14 residues. Trimming cost V 3 bases and J 7 bases, with 13 bases left between them. Germline V lookup: CDR1 KGHSH, CDR2 LQKENI. CDR3 protein: CASSPLTQANTIYF. The CDR3 DNA sequence: TGTGCCAGCTCACCTCTTACGCAGGCCAACACCATATATTTT.

This chain's CDR3 is CATRGVISSYEQYF. CDR3 bases: TGTGCCACCCGTGGGGTTATCAGCTCCTACGAGCAGTACTTC. V and J are TRBV6-5 and TRBJ2-7; the D is unclear. The CDR3 has 14 amino acids. In germline, CDR1 is MNHEY, CDR2 SVGAGI. Trimming removed 10 bases from V and 0 bases from J, with 16 bases in between.

The chain combines TRBV9 with TRBJ2-2; the match to TRBD1 covers 9 bases. The V gene end was trimmed by 4 bases and the J gene end by 4 bases; junction bases not matched to a gene: 5. There are 15 residues in the CDR3. Per germline, CDR1 SGDLS and CDR2 YYNGEE. The CDR3, as DNA: TGTGCCAGCAGCCCCCGGGACAGGGCCACCGGGGAGCTGTTTTTT. As protein: CASSPRDRATGELFF.

Written as DNA, the CDR3 is TGTGCCAGCAGGGAGACAGGTGGCTACACCTTC. Translating gives CASRETGGYTF. V and J are TRBV2 and TRBJ1-2; TRBD1 is a possible D gene (6 bases). The CDR3 length is 11 residues. Germline V gene sequence: CDR1 SNHLY, CDR2 FYNNEI. V was cut by 6 bases and J by 7 bases, with 9 bases left in between.

CDR3 in DNA: TGCGCCAGCAGCTTGGATCCAGCGGGAGGGAGCACAGATACGCAGTATTTT. This translates into CASSLDPAGGSTDTQYF. V gene TRBV5-1 combines with J gene TRBJ2-3, with TRBD2 identical over 10 bases. Germline CDR1 and CDR2: SGHRS and YFSETQ. The CDR3 runs 17 residues. V lost 0 bases, J lost 0 bases, and 4 bases stayed unmatched.

The V call is TRBV28, the J call TRBJ1-2; D gene uncertain. CDR1 is MDHEN, CDR2 SYDVKM, per germline. CDR3 size: 14 residues. Trimming took 4 bases from V and 4 from J, leaving 13 bases between them. The chain's CDR3 is CASSSWGTTYGYTF. CDR3 DNA: TGTGCCAGCAGTTCCTGGGGAACGACCTATGGCTACACCTTC.

The rearrangement uses TRBV5-1 and TRBJ2-3; 7 nucleotides agree with TRBD1. With 0 bases clipped from V and 5 bases from J, the junction kept 6 bases outside the gene matches. Germline lookup yields CDR1 SGHRS and CDR2 YFSETQ. The CDR3 runs to 15 residues. CDR3 in amino acids: CASSLGQGGLDTQYF. The CDR3 nucleotides read TGCGCCAGCAGCTTGGGACAGGGCGGGTTAGATACGCAGTATTTT.

The rearrangement joins TRBV19 to TRBJ2-1; D is perhaps TRBD2 (6 bases). Germline V gives CDR1 LNHDA, CDR2 SQIVND (reference sequence). The length of the CDR3 is 14 residues. Trimming removed 6 bases at V and 3 bases at J, with 12 bases between. CDR3: CASSLGGRYNEQFF. The CDR3 DNA is TGTGCCAGTAGCTTGGGAGGTCGCTACAATGAGCAGTTCTTC.